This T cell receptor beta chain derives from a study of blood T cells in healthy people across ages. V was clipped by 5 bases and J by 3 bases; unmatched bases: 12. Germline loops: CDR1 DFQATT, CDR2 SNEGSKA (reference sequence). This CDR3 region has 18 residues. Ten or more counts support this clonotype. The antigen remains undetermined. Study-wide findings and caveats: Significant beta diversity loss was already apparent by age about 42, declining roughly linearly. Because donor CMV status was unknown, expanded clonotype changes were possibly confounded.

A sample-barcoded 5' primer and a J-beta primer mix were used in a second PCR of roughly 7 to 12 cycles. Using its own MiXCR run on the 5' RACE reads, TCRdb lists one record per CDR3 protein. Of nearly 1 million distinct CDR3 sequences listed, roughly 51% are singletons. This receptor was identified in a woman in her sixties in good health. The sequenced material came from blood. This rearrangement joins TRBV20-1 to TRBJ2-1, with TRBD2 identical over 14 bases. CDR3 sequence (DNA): TGCAGTGCTGAGTGGGGGACTAGCGGGAGACCGAACTACAATGAGCAGTTCTTC. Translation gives CSAEWGTSGRPNYNEQFF.